This T cell receptor (beta chain) was retrieved from a study of control samples from healthy donors and cancer patients. Trimming took off 3 bases at V and 1 base at J, with 9 bases between the two ends. The CDR3 sequence is 14 residues long. Germline V gives CDR1 ENHRY, CDR2 SYGVKD. Only in-frame clones appear in the TCRdb table, and some are missing; sequencing was by immunoSEQ multiplex PCR. The table shows approximately 97,000 clones, with about 86% occurring only once. The gene calls are TRBV10-3 and TRBJ1-1, with D uncertain. Sequences were obtained from blood. This TCR came from a man aged 30-40 years in good health. The CDR3 here is CAISDQGQNTEAFF. In DNA form, the CDR3 reads TGTGCCATCAGTGATCAAGGCCAGAACACTGAAGCTTTCTTT.